This T cell receptor beta chain was sequenced in a study of Ad26.COV2.S vaccination and SARS-CoV-2 variants. Study-wide results and limits: Spike-specific TCR breadth was greater in vaccine than placebo recipients.

Indicated treatment: roughly 19 received Ad26.COV2.S at low or high dose, single or two shots; about 5 received placebo; per-sample allocation not given. Collection of the samples took place on day 63 after the first injection of vaccine or placebo. Details on this clone: Its antigen is still unknown.

This CDR3 has 15 amino acids. The V end lost 5 bases, the J end lost 6 bases, and 16 bases lay between the germline ends. The germline gives CDR1 SGHTA, CDR2 FQGTGA. TCRdb keeps only in-frame clones here, not all; method: immunoSEQ multiplex PCR. The table has 350,000 to 500,000 clones, about 92% seen once. The gene calls are TRBV7-3 and TRBJ2-2; no reliable D call. This TCR was sampled from a person aged 18 to 65 who received the Ad26.COV2.S COVID-19 vaccine or a placebo. The sample was peripheral blood, taken in a trial of Ad26.COV2.S vaccine versus placebo. CDR3 coding DNA: TGTGCCAGCAGCGCCACCCCCCGACACTCCGGGGAGCTGTTTTTT. Protein sequence: CASSATPRHSGELFF.